These T cell receptor beta chains were read from a single sample in a study of T cells after yellow fever vaccination. MiXCR was run by TCRdb on the 5' RACE reads, yielding one entry per CDR3 protein. The table has about 340,000 distinct CDR3 sequences, 8.5% to 10% seen once; the top ten hold more than 15%. Material: PBMCs, obtained on the day of the first yellow fever vaccination. These receptors were taken from a man aged 18 to 35 who received the YFV17D yellow fever vaccine. Both conserved end residues are part of each CDR3. The D gene is left open where the match is weak. Expanded clones get a size class; other rows say once, few or many, or leave the size out.

d_gene: TRBD2; j_gene: TRBJ2-1; abundance: NA; v_gene: TRBV20-1; CDR3aa: CSARDPLTSGDYNEQFF; CDR3nt: TGCAGTGCTAGGGATCCCTTGACTAGCGGGGACTACAATGAGCAGTTCTTC
d_gene: NA; j_gene: TRBJ1-1; abundance: many; v_gene: TRBV6-5; CDR3aa: CASSYLRNTEAFF; CDR3nt: TGTGCCAGCAGTTATCTCAGGAACACTGAAGCTTTCTTT
d_gene: TRBD1; j_gene: TRBJ1-6; abundance: few; v_gene: TRBV5-1; CDR3aa: CASSAGQASFRRNNSPLHF; CDR3nt: TGCGCCAGCAGCGCAGGACAGGCCAGCTTCCGGAGGAATAATTCACCCCTCCACTTT
d_gene: NA; j_gene: TRBJ2-1; abundance: few; v_gene: TRBV7-6; CDR3aa: CASSFSGNNEQFF; CDR3nt: TGTGCCAGCAGCTTCTCCGGGAACAATGAGCAGTTCTTC
d_gene: NA; j_gene: TRBJ2-3; abundance: few; v_gene: TRBV29-1; CDR3aa: CSVVPDSTDTQYF; CDR3nt: TGCAGCGTTGTCCCAGATTCCACAGATACGCAGTATTTT
d_gene: TRBD2; j_gene: TRBJ2-1; abundance: many; v_gene: TRBV5-6; CDR3aa: CASSLMTSGGLNEQFF; CDR3nt: TGTGCCAGCAGCTTAATGACTAGCGGGGGCCTAAATGAGCAGTTCTTC
d_gene: NA; j_gene: TRBJ1-6; abundance: few; v_gene: TRBV14; CDR3aa: CASSQQTWGRSVGNSPLHF; CDR3nt: TGTGCCAGCAGCCAACAAACATGGGGCAGGTCGGTGGGTAATTCACCCCTCCACTTT
d_gene: TRBD2; j_gene: TRBJ2-3; abundance: few; v_gene: TRBV5-6; CDR3aa: CASSFLMPRGGAGTDTQYF; CDR3nt: TGTGCCAGCAGCTTCCTAATGCCCCGGGGGGGGGCGGGCACAGATACGCAGTATTTT
d_gene: TRBD1; j_gene: TRBJ1-1; abundance: few; v_gene: TRBV30; CDR3aa: CAWSGDRGSWENTEAFF; CDR3nt: TGTGCCTGGAGTGGGGACAGGGGAAGTTGGGAGAACACTGAAGCTTTCTTT
d_gene: NA; j_gene: TRBJ1-2; abundance: many; v_gene: TRBV7-9; CDR3aa: CASSLIGSYGYTF; CDR3nt: TGTGCCAGCAGCTTAATCGGCAGCTATGGCTACACCTTC
d_gene: NA; j_gene: TRBJ1-6; abundance: few; v_gene: TRBV15; CDR3aa: CATSRGDRLNSPLHF; CDR3nt: TGTGCCACCAGCAGAGGGGACCGATTGAATTCACCCCTCCACTTT
d_gene: TRBD2; j_gene: TRBJ2-2; abundance: few; v_gene: TRBV6-2/TRBV6-3; CDR3aa: CASSYSPGLAGDLTGELFF; CDR3nt: TGTGCCAGCAGTTACTCCCCGGGACTAGCGGGGGACCTCACCGGGGAGCTGTTTTTT
d_gene: NA; j_gene: TRBJ2-5; abundance: few; v_gene: TRBV5-1; CDR3aa: CASSLGGIYQETQYF; CDR3nt: TGCGCCAGCAGCTTGGGCGGGATTTACCAAGAGACCCAGTACTTC
d_gene: NA; j_gene: TRBJ2-2; abundance: NA; v_gene: TRBV9; CDR3aa: CASSASRWSGELFF; CDR3nt: TGTGCCAGCAGCGCCTCCCGGTGGTCCGGGGAGCTGTTTTTT
d_gene: NA; j_gene: TRBJ2-3; abundance: NA; v_gene: TRBV29-1; CDR3aa: CSVEVQGSGTDTQYF; CDR3nt: TGCAGCGTTGAAGTTCAGGGTTCGGGGACAGATACGCAGTATTTT
d_gene: NA; j_gene: TRBJ2-3; abundance: few; v_gene: TRBV6-2/TRBV6-3; CDR3aa: CASSQYRVDTQYF; CDR3nt: TGTGCCAGCAGCCAATACAGGGTGGATACGCAGTATTTT
d_gene: TRBD2; j_gene: TRBJ2-3; abundance: NA; v_gene: TRBV30; CDR3aa: CAWVPLAGKGADTQYF; CDR3nt: TGTGCCTGGGTCCCTCTAGCGGGGAAGGGCGCAGATACGCAGTATTTT
d_gene: NA; j_gene: TRBJ2-1; abundance: NA; v_gene: TRBV12-3/TRBV12-4; CDR3aa: CASLPKRGGFDYNEQFF; CDR3nt: TGTGCCAGCTTACCGAAGAGAGGAGGGTTCGACTACAATGAGCAGTTCTTC
d_gene: NA; j_gene: TRBJ2-3; abundance: NA; v_gene: TRBV6-4; CDR3aa: CASSLGGAEGTDTQYF; CDR3nt: TGTGCCAGCAGTCTAGGGGGGGCAGAAGGCACAGATACGCAGTATTTT
d_gene: NA; j_gene: TRBJ2-2; abundance: many; v_gene: TRBV6-1; CDR3aa: CASSPLAPGELFF; CDR3nt: TGTGCCAGCAGCCCACTAGCACCCGGGGAGCTGTTTTTT
d_gene: NA; j_gene: TRBJ2-3; abundance: NA; v_gene: TRBV19; CDR3aa: CATATSDTDTQYF; CDR3nt: TGTGCCACCGCGACATCGGACACAGATACGCAGTATTTT
d_gene: TRBD2; j_gene: TRBJ2-3; abundance: few; v_gene: TRBV12-3/TRBV12-4; CDR3aa: CASSQRGLAGGDTQYF; CDR3nt: TGTGCCAGCAGTCAGCGGGGGCTAGCGGGGGGGGATACGCAGTATTTT
d_gene: NA; j_gene: TRBJ1-3; abundance: NA; v_gene: TRBV19; CDR3aa: CASSIRTSPGDTIYF; CDR3nt: TGTGCCAGTAGTATCCGGACCTCCCCGGGAGACACCATATATTTT
d_gene: NA; j_gene: TRBJ2-7; abundance: NA; v_gene: TRBV27; CDR3aa: CASSSRQVNQVLYF; CDR3nt: TGTGCCAGCAGTTCGAGACAGGTTAATCAGGTTTTGTACTTC
d_gene: TRBD1; j_gene: TRBJ1-2; abundance: few; v_gene: TRBV29-1; CDR3aa: CSVVQGVNYGYTF; CDR3nt: TGCAGCGTCGTACAGGGGGTAAACTATGGCTACACCTTC
d_gene: NA; j_gene: TRBJ2-1; abundance: few; v_gene: TRBV4-2; CDR3aa: CASSQETAYSSYNEQFF; CDR3nt: TGTGCCAGCAGCCAAGAGACAGCTTATAGCTCCTACAATGAGCAGTTCTTC
d_gene: TRBD1; j_gene: TRBJ2-1; abundance: many; v_gene: TRBV5-1; CDR3aa: CASSLGQGANEQFF; CDR3nt: TGCGCCAGCAGCTTGGGGCAGGGGGCTAATGAGCAGTTCTTC
d_gene: TRBD1; j_gene: TRBJ1-5; abundance: NA; v_gene: TRBV12-3/TRBV12-4; CDR3aa: CASSSIQGVNQPQHF; CDR3nt: TGTGCCAGCAGTTCAATACAGGGGGTCAATCAGCCCCAGCATTTT
d_gene: TRBD1; j_gene: TRBJ2-7; abundance: NA; v_gene: TRBV30; CDR3aa: CAWSVRGTGDSYEQYF; CDR3nt: TGTGCCTGGAGTGTACGAGGGACAGGGGACTCCTACGAGCAGTACTTC
d_gene: TRBD1; j_gene: TRBJ2-4; abundance: NA; v_gene: TRBV3-1; CDR3aa: CASCVRPGQGAAENIQYF; CDR3nt: TGTGCCTCCTGCGTTCGGCCGGGACAGGGGGCGGCAGAAAACATTCAGTACTTC
d_gene: TRBD2; j_gene: TRBJ2-3; abundance: many; v_gene: TRBV6-1; CDR3aa: CASSERLAGIDTQYF; CDR3nt: TGTGCCAGCAGTGAACGGCTAGCGGGGATAGATACGCAGTATTTT
d_gene: NA; j_gene: TRBJ2-5; abundance: NA; v_gene: TRBV7-2; CDR3aa: CASSLGWGAETQYF; CDR3nt: TGTGCCAGCAGCTTAGGGTGGGGGGCGGAGACCCAGTACTTC
d_gene: TRBD2; j_gene: TRBJ2-5; abundance: once; v_gene: TRBV4-1; CDR3aa: CASSQESSGGRETQYF; CDR3nt: TGCGCCAGCAGCCAAGAATCCAGCGGGGGGCGGGAGACCCAGTACTTC
d_gene: NA; j_gene: TRBJ2-3; abundance: NA; v_gene: TRBV20-1; CDR3aa: CSASPPWGGRDTQYF; CDR3nt: TGCAGTGCTAGTCCTCCTTGGGGGGGCCGTGATACGCAGTATTTT
d_gene: NA; j_gene: TRBJ1-2; abundance: few; v_gene: TRBV9; CDR3aa: CASSVESRPAHYGYTF; CDR3nt: TGTGCCAGCAGCGTAGAATCCAGGCCTGCGCACTATGGCTACACCTTC
d_gene: NA; j_gene: TRBJ1-1; abundance: NA; v_gene: TRBV20-1; CDR3aa: CSARVGGADTEAFF; CDR3nt: TGCAGTGCTAGAGTGGGGGGCGCGGACACTGAAGCTTTCTTT
d_gene: NA; j_gene: TRBJ2-3; abundance: NA; v_gene: TRBV27; CDR3aa: CASSSLRVLTTDTQYF; CDR3nt: TGTGCCAGCAGTTCTCTCCGGGTCCTCACCACAGATACGCAGTATTTT
d_gene: TRBD1; j_gene: TRBJ2-5; abundance: NA; v_gene: TRBV3-1; CDR3aa: CASSQDHRGQETQYF; CDR3nt: TGTGCCAGCAGCCAAGATCACAGGGGGCAAGAGACCCAGTACTTC
d_gene: TRBD2; j_gene: TRBJ2-3; abundance: NA; v_gene: TRBV6-5; CDR3aa: CASSWASGLYTDTQYF; CDR3nt: TGTGCCAGCAGTTGGGCTAGCGGGCTCTACACAGATACGCAGTATTTT
d_gene: NA; j_gene: TRBJ2-2; abundance: few; v_gene: TRBV7-9; CDR3aa: CASSSLLTENTGELFF; CDR3nt: TGTGCCAGCAGCTCCCTCCTCACAGAAAACACCGGGGAGCTGTTTTTT
d_gene: NA; j_gene: TRBJ1-1; abundance: NA; v_gene: TRBV7-9; CDR3aa: CASSQLRSGDLNTEAFF; CDR3nt: TGTGCCAGCAGCCAACTGCGTTCAGGGGACTTGAACACTGAAGCTTTCTTT
d_gene: TRBD1; j_gene: TRBJ2-3; abundance: few; v_gene: TRBV6-1; CDR3aa: CASRTGQGTTDTQYF; CDR3nt: TGTGCCAGCAGAACGGGACAGGGGACCACAGATACGCAGTATTTT
d_gene: NA; j_gene: TRBJ2-1; abundance: NA; v_gene: TRBV18; CDR3aa: CASSEALAHEEFF; CDR3nt: TGTGCCAGCTCCGAAGCGCTAGCCCATGAGGAGTTCTTC
d_gene: NA; j_gene: TRBJ2-1; abundance: NA; v_gene: TRBV24-1; CDR3aa: CATSERGVDEQFF; CDR3nt: TGTGCCACCAGTGAGAGAGGGGTAGATGAGCAGTTCTTC
d_gene: NA; j_gene: TRBJ2-5; abundance: few; v_gene: TRBV7-9; CDR3aa: CASSPGYGQETQYF; CDR3nt: TGTGCCAGCAGCCCAGGGTATGGGCAAGAGACCCAGTACTTC
d_gene: TRBD2; j_gene: TRBJ2-5; abundance: few; v_gene: TRBV6-1; CDR3aa: CASSRRPGRVETQYF; CDR3nt: TGTGCCAGCAGTCGAAGGCCCGGGAGGGTGGAGACCCAGTACTTC
d_gene: NA; j_gene: TRBJ2-5; abundance: NA; v_gene: TRBV3-1; CDR3aa: CASSQLVIAVSQETQYF; CDR3nt: TGTGCCAGCAGCCAACTGGTGATAGCGGTGTCACAAGAGACCCAGTACTTC
d_gene: NA; j_gene: TRBJ2-2; abundance: few; v_gene: TRBV5-4; CDR3aa: CASSRGLGASNTGELFF; CDR3nt: TGTGCCAGCAGCCGTGGTTTGGGGGCCTCGAACACCGGGGAGCTGTTTTTT
d_gene: NA; j_gene: TRBJ1-5; abundance: many; v_gene: TRBV5-1; CDR3aa: CASSASSGYNQPQHF; CDR3nt: TGCGCCAGCAGCGCATCCTCAGGGTACAATCAGCCCCAGCATTTT
d_gene: TRBD2; j_gene: TRBJ2-3; abundance: many; v_gene: TRBV12-3/TRBV12-4; CDR3aa: CASSFRTSGGADTQYF; CDR3nt: TGTGCCAGCAGTTTTAGGACTAGCGGGGGAGCAGATACGCAGTATTTT
d_gene: TRBD2; j_gene: TRBJ2-7; abundance: many; v_gene: TRBV5-1; CDR3aa: CASSLGTSGDEQYF; CDR3nt: TGCGCCAGCAGCTTGGGTACTAGCGGGGACGAGCAGTACTTC
d_gene: NA; j_gene: TRBJ2-5; abundance: NA; v_gene: TRBV29-1; CDR3aa: CSAGGIALSQYF; CDR3nt: TGCAGCGCCGGAGGGATTGCATTAAGCCAGTACTTC
d_gene: NA; j_gene: TRBJ2-1; abundance: few; v_gene: TRBV4-3; CDR3aa: CASSQDRWLNEQFF; CDR3nt: TGCGCCAGCAGCCAAGATCGCTGGCTCAATGAGCAGTTCTTC
d_gene: TRBD1; j_gene: TRBJ1-5; abundance: NA; v_gene: TRBV15; CDR3aa: CATSRQTGISNQPQHF; CDR3nt: TGTGCCACCAGCAGACAGACAGGGATAAGCAATCAGCCCCAGCATTTT
d_gene: NA; j_gene: TRBJ1-5; abundance: NA; v_gene: TRBV7-2; CDR3aa: CASSLEQGRGQPQHF; CDR3nt: TGTGCCAGCAGCTTAGAACAGGGAAGGGGACAGCCCCAGCATTTT
d_gene: NA; j_gene: TRBJ2-3; abundance: few; v_gene: TRBV20-1; CDR3aa: CSACSGSSTDTQYF; CDR3nt: TGCAGTGCGTGTAGCGGTTCGAGCACAGATACGCAGTATTTT
d_gene: NA; j_gene: TRBJ2-5; abundance: few; v_gene: TRBV11-2; CDR3aa: CASSSILGAHNQETQYF; CDR3nt: TGTGCCAGCAGCTCCATCCTTGGGGCGCACAACCAAGAGACCCAGTACTTC
d_gene: NA; j_gene: TRBJ2-1; abundance: NA; v_gene: TRBV10-3; CDR3aa: CAISVEGRHNEQFF; CDR3nt: TGTGCCATCAGTGTAGAGGGGAGGCACAATGAGCAGTTCTTC
d_gene: TRBD2; j_gene: TRBJ2-7; abundance: NA; v_gene: TRBV12-3/TRBV12-4; CDR3aa: CASSLVGLAGDYEQYF; CDR3nt: TGTGCCAGCAGTTTAGTGGGACTAGCGGGGGACTACGAGCAGTACTTC